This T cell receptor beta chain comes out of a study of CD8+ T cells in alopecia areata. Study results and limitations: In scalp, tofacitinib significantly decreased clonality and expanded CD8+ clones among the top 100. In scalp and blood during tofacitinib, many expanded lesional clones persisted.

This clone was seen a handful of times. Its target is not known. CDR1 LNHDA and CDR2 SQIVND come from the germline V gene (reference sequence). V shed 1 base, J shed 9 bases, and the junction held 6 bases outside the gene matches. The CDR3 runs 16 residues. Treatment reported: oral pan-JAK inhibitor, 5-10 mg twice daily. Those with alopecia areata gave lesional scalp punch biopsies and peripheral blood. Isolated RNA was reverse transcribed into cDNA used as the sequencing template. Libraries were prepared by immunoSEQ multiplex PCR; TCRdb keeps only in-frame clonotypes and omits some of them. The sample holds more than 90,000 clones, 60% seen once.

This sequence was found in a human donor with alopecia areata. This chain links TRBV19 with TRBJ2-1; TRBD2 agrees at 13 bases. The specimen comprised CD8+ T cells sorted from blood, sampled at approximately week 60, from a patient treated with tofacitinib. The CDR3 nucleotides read TGTGCCAGTAGTATAGCCACTAGCGGGGGGGCCCCTGAGCAGTTCTTC. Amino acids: CASSIATSGGAPEQFF.